This TCR beta chain originates from a study of blood T cell repertoires in COVID-19. Study at large: COVID-19 samples from acute and convalescent phases originated in the United States, Italy and Spain.

The assay was immunoSEQ multiplex PCR, and TCRdb's table has in-frame clones only and misses some. The sample includes about 200,000 clones, approximately 85% of them seen just once. The CDR3 runs to 15 residues. Germline V lookup: CDR1 MNHNS, CDR2 SASEGT. V gave up 1 base and J gave up 9 bases; unmatched junction bases: 6. The TCR comes from a woman between 70 and 85 years old with COVID-19, enrolled during active disease. Sequencing was carried out using peripheral blood. The rearrangement joins TRBV6-1 to TRBJ2-4, with 10 bases lining up with TRBD1. CDR3 in amino acids: CASSEEGQGWAIQYF. The CDR3, as DNA: TGTGCCAGCAGTGAAGAGGGACAGGGGTGGGCCATTCAGTACTTC.